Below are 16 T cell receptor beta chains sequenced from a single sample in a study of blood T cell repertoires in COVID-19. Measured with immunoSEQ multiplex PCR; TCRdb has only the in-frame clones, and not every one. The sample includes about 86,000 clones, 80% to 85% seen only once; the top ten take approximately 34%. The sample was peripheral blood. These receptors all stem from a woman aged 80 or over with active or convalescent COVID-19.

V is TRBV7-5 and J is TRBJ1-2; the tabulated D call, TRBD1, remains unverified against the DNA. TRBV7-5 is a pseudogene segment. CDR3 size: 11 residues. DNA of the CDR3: TGTGCCAGAAAGGGGTTCAGTGGCTACACCTTC. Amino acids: CARKGFSGYTF.

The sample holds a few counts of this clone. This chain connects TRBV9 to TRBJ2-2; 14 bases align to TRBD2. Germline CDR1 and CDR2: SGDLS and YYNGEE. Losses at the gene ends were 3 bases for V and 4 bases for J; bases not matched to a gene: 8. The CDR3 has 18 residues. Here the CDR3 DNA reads TGTGCCAGCAGCGGAGCCGGGACTAGCGGGGGAGCCACCGGGGAGCTGTTTTTT. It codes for CASSGAGTSGGATGELFF.

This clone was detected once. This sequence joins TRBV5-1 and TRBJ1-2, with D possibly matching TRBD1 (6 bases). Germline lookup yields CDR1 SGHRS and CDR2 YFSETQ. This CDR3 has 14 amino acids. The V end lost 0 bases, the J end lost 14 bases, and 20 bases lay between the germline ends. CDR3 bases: TGCGCCAGCAGCTTGGATAGCACAGGGACCTCTGGAACCTTC. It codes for CASSLDSTGTSGTF.

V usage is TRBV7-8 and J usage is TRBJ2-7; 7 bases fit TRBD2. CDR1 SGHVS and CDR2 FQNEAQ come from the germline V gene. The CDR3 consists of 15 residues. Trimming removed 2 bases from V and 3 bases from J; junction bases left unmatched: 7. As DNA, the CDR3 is TGTGCCAGCAGCTTACGGCGGGAGAGGGGCTACGAGCAGTACTTC. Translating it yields CASSLRRERGYEQYF.

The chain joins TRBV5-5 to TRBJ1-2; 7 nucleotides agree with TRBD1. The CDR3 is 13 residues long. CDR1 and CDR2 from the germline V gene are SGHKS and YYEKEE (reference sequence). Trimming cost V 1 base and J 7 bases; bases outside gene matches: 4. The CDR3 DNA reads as TGTGCCAGCAGCTTGTGGGACAGAAGTGGCTACACCTTC. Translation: CASSLWDRSGYTF.

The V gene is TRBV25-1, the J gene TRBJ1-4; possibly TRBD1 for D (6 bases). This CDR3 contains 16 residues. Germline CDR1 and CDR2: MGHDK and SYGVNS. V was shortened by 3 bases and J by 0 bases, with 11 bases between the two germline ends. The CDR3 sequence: CASSEFDRTTNEKLFF. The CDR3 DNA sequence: TGTGCCAGCAGTGAGTTCGACAGGACAACTAATGAAAAACTGTTTTTT. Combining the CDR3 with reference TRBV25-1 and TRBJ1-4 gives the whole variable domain EADIYQTPRYLVIGTGKKITLECSQTMGHDKMYWYQQDPGMELHLIHYSYGVNSTEKGDLSSESTVSRIRTEHFPLTLESARPSHTSQYLCASSEFDRTTNEKLFFGSGTQLSVL.

CDR3 DNA: TGTGCCAGCAGCCAGCACGGAGGGCCAGAAACTAATCAGCCCCAGCATTTT. Its translation is CASSQHGGPETNQPQHF. The gene calls are TRBV3-1 (or the pseudogene TRBV3-2) and TRBJ1-5, with D hard to call. The CDR3 covers 17 residues. Germline CDR1 is LGHDT and CDR2 is YNNKEL (reference sequence). Trimming shortened V by 3 bases and J by 4 bases, and 19 bases separated the two germline ends.

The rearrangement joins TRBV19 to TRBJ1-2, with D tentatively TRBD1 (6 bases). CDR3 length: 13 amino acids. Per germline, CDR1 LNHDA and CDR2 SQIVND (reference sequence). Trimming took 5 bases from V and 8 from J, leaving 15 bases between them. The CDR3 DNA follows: TGTGCCAGTAGTCCAACAGGGCCGAAGGGCTACACCTTC. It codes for CASSPTGPKGYTF. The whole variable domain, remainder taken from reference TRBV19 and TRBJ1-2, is DGGITQSPKYLFRKEGQNVTLSCEQNLNHDAMYWYRQDPGQGLRLIYYSQIVNDFQKGDIAEGYSVSREKKESFPLTVTSAQKNPTAFYLCASSPTGPKGYTFGSGTRLTVV.

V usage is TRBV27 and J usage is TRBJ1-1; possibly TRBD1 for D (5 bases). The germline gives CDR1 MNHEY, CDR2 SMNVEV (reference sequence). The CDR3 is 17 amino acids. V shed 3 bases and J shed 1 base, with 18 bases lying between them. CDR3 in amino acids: CASSFLRTGLGNTEAFF. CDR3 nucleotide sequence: TGTGCCAGCAGTTTCCTACGAACAGGTTTAGGGAACACTGAAGCTTTCTTT.

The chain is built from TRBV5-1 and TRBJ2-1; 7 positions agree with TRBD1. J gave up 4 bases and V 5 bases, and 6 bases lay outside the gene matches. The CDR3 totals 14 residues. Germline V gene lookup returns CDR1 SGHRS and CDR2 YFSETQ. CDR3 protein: CASSSGDSYNEQFF. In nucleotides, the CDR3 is TGCGCCAGCAGTTCCGGGGACAGTTACAATGAGCAGTTCTTC.

The chain's CDR3 is CATRSRGFQETQYF. The CDR3, as DNA: TGTGCCACCAGAAGCCGGGGGTTTCAAGAGACCCAGTACTTC. V is TRBV15 and J is TRBJ2-5; perhaps TRBD2 as D (6 bases). This CDR3 is 14 amino acids long. The V end was cut by 6 bases, the J end by 2 bases, with 13 bases between. Germline V gives CDR1 LNHNV, CDR2 YYDKDF (reference sequence).

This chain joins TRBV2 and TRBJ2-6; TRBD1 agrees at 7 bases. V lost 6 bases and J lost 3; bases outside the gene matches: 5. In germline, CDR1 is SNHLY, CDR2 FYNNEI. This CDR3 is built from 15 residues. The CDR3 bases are TGTGCCAGCAGCCCCAGGGGGAGTGGGGCCAACGTCCTGACTTTC. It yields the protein CASSPRGSGANVLTF.

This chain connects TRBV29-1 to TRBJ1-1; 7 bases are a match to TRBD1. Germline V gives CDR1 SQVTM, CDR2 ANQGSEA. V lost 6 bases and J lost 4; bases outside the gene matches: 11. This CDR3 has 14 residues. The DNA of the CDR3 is TGCAGCGTGGCAGATAGACAGGGATCCACTGAAGCTTTCTTT. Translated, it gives CSVADRQGSTEAFF.

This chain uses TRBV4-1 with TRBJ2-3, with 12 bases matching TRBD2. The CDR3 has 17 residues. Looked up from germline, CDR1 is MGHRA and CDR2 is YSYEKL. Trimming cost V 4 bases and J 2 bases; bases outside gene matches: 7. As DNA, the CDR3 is TGCGCCAGCAGCCGCCAAACTAGCGGGGGGCCCACAGATACGCAGTATTTT. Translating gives CASSRQTSGGPTDTQYF.

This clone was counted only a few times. CDR3 amino acids: CASSLEVWGQGYEQYF. In nucleotides, the CDR3 is TGTGCCAGCAGCTTAGAGGTTTGGGGACAGGGTTACGAGCAGTACTTC. V gene TRBV7-9 combines with J gene TRBJ2-7, with 9 bases that match TRBD1. Germline trimming cut 1 base from V and 4 bases from J; bases unmatched to any gene: 8. The CDR3 runs to 16 residues. The germline V gene has CDR1 SEHNR and CDR2 FQNEAQ (reference sequence).

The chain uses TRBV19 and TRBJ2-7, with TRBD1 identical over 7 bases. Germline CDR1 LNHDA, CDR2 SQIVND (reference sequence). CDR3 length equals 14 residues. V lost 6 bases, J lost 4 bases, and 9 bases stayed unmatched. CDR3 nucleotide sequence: TGTGCCAGTAGGGAAGGGACAGATTCTTACGAGCAGTACTTC. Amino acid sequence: CASREGTDSYEQYF. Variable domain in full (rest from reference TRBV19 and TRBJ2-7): DGGITQSPKYLFRKEGQNVTLSCEQNLNHDAMYWYRQDPGQGLRLIYYSQIVNDFQKGDIAEGYSVSREKKESFPLTVTSAQKNPTAFYLCASREGTDSYEQYFGPGTRLTVT.